This T cell receptor beta chain was sequenced in a study of shared clonotypes between healthy human individuals. The study's findings and limits: In general, naive subsets displayed greater estimated richness than memory subsets did. When compared with the clonotypes that were shared by all four sorted-subset donors, the non-shared clonotypes turned out to have lower generation probabilities.

In its sample, this clone was seen a few times. Antigen specificity is unknown. The test was conducted at deep level. Data came from immunoSEQ multiplex PCR; TCRdb stores just in-frame clones and leaves some out. The table includes 600,000 to 750,000 clones, 55% to 80% detected once. Trimming removed 2 bases from V and 3 bases from J, with 8 bases in between. The CDR3 extends over 13 amino acids. Germline assignment: CDR1 SGHDT and CDR2 YYEEEE. Source material: memory CD4+ T cells sorted from blood. This sample's subset: CD45RA-negative fraction. This clonotype was obtained from a woman in her thirties in good health. J is TRBJ1-2 and V is TRBV5-6; D is unresolved. CDR3 nucleotides: TGTGCCAGCAGCTTCCGAAGGTACTATGGCTACACCTTC. Its protein product is CASSFRRYYGYTF. Drawing the rest from reference TRBV5-6 and TRBJ1-2, the complete variable domain is DAGVTQSPTHLIKTRGQQVTLRCSPKSGHDTVSWYQQALGQGPQFIFQYYEEEERQRGNFPDRFSGHQFPNYSSELNVNALLLGDSALYLCASSFRRYYGYTFGSGTRLTVV.